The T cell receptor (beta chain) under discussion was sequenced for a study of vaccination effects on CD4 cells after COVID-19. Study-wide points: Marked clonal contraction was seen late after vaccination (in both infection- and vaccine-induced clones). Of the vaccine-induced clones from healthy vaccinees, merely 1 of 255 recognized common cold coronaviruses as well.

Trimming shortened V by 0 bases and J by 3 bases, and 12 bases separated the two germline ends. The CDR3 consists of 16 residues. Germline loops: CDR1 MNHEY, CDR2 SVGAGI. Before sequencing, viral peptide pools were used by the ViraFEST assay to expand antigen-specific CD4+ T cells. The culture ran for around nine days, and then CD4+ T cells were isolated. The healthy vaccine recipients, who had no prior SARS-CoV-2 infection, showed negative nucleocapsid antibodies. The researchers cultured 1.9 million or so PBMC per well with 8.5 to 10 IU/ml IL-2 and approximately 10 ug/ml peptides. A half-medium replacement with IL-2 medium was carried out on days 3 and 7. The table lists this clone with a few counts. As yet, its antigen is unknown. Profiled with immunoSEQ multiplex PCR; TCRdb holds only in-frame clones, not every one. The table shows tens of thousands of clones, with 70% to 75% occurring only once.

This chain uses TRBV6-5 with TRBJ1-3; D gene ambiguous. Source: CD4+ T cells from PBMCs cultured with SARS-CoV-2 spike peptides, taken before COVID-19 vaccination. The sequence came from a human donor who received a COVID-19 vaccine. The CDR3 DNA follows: TGTGCCAGCAGTTACTCGAGAGGGAGAGGTGGAAACACCATATATTTT. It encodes CASSYSRGRGGNTIYF.